The 26 T cell receptor beta chains below come from one sample, sequenced in a study of CD8 T cells in ankylosing spondylitis. Study findings and constraints: Eight or nine highly homologous variants made up a TCR beta motif that seemed to typify ankylosing spondylitis blood.

Their specific antigens are unknown. TCRdb recomputed calls from the 5' RACE reads with MiXCR, one row per CDR3 protein. This table has fewer than 550,000 distinct CDR3 sequences, over 4% appearing once. Sequencing was done on a sample of blood, either unsorted or a sorted T cell fraction (not recorded which). The source of these receptors is a male donor with ankylosing spondylitis.

This clonotype was observed at least ten times. The chain employs TRBV6-5 and TRBJ2-7; D gene ambiguous. The length of the CDR3 is 12 residues. Germline CDR1 MNHEY, CDR2 SVGAGI. V lost 0 bases, J lost 7 bases, and 7 bases lay in between. The CDR3 DNA is TGTGCCAGCAGTTACTCGTACGGGGAGCAGTACTTC. This codes for CASSYSYGEQYF.

This clonotype came up many times. The genes are TRBV5-1 and TRBJ2-3; D is perhaps TRBD1 or TRBD2 (5 bases each). The germline V gene has CDR1 SGHRS and CDR2 YFSETQ. V lost 5 bases and J 2 bases, leaving 9 bases between the germline ends. There are 13 residues in the CDR3. This chain's CDR3 is CASSGGVTDTQYF. CDR3 DNA: TGCGCCAGCAGTGGGGGAGTCACAGATACGCAGTATTTT.

This clonotype occurred a few times. This chain uses TRBV11-2 with TRBJ2-1; 9 bases fit TRBD2. CDR1 SGHAT and CDR2 FQNNGV come from the germline V gene. This CDR3 comprises 16 residues. V trimming: 3 bases; J trimming: 0 bases; junction bases outside the gene matches: 3. CDR3 in amino acids: CASSFTTSGSYNEQFF. CDR3 sequence (DNA): TGTGCCAGCAGCTTCACGACTAGCGGCTCCTACAATGAGCAGTTCTTC.

This clonotype appeared many times. CDR3 nucleotide sequence: TGTGCCACCAGTGATTTCAGGGGACTAGCGGGGAGAGCAGATACGCAGTATTTT. Translation gives CATSDFRGLAGRADTQYF. This chain joins TRBV24-1 and TRBJ2-3; 13 bases map to TRBD2. Germline CDR1 and CDR2: KGHDR and SFDVKD. The CDR3 contains 18 residues. The ends lost 1 base at V and 4 bases at J; junction bases unmatched: 7.

The count of this clonotype is one. Being one base from a much bigger clone, this may be a read error. V and J are TRBV29-1 and TRBJ2-7, with D maybe TRBD2 (6 bases). The CDR3 consists of 12 residues. Between the trimmed V and J ends, which lost 7 bases and 11 bases, there was a span of 21 bases. The V gene's germline CDR1 is SQVTM and CDR2 ANQGSEA. The CDR3 spells CSAGPISGEKYF. In DNA, the CDR3 is TGCAGCGCCGGACCCATTTCGGGGGAGAAGTACTTC.

There are many counts of this clonotype. The V gene is TRBV24-1, the J gene TRBJ2-2; maybe TRBD2 (6 bases). Germline CDR1 KGHDR, CDR2 SFDVKD. Trimming shortened V by 9 bases and J by 0 bases, and 13 bases separated the two germline ends. CDR3 size: 15 residues. This chain's CDR3 is CATGRGRSNTGELFF. DNA for the CDR3: TGTGCCACCGGCCGGGGGAGGTCGAACACCGGGGAGCTGTTTTTT.

This clonotype came up many times. The rearrangement joins TRBV10-3 to TRBJ2-1; 7 nucleotides agree with TRBD1. The length of the CDR3 is 15 residues. The junction had 6 bases not matched to a gene; V was cut back by 6 bases and J by 1 base. Looked up from germline, CDR1 is ENHRY and CDR2 is SYGVKD. In DNA form, the CDR3 reads TGTGCCATCAGCTCGGGACAGCTATCCTACAATGAGCAGTTCTTC. It yields the protein CAISSGQLSYNEQFF.

This clonotype came up many times. This chain connects TRBV4-2 to TRBJ1-5; maybe TRBD1 (6 bases). This CDR3 region has 16 residues. Germline CDR1 and CDR2: LGHNA and YNFKEQ. Trimming left V 2 bases short and J 3 bases short, with 14 bases between. CDR3 in DNA: TGTGCCAGCAGCCAAAAAGCCGACAGGTACAATCAGCCCCAGCATTTT. Translating gives CASSQKADRYNQPQHF.

Many counts were recorded for this clonotype. This sequence joins TRBV20-1 and TRBJ2-1; a weak D match, TRBD2 (5 bases). Deletions cut 2 bases from V and 2 bases from J, with 16 bases between. CDR3 length equals 16 residues. Germline V gives CDR1 DFQATT, CDR2 SNEGSKA (reference sequence). The chain's CDR3 is CSARSWAAGPYNEQFF. The CDR3 region has the DNA TGCAGTGCTAGATCGTGGGCGGCGGGCCCCTACAATGAGCAGTTCTTC.

Regarding this clonotype: This may be a read error: a much more frequent sequence differs by one nucleotide. This CDR3 is missing its conserved last phenylalanine or tryptophan, likely due to a read error. The chain joins TRBV9 to TRBJ2-3; TRBD1 is a possible D gene (5 bases). Germline CDR1 is SGDLS and CDR2 is YYNGEE. The CDR3 contains 15 residues. Trimming removed 0 bases from V and 1 base from J, with 9 bases in between. CDR3 region: CASSVEGMGTDTQYI. The CDR3 DNA reads TGTGCCAGCAGCGTAGAGGGGATGGGCACAGATACGCAGTATATT.

This clonotype was seen many times. The genes are TRBV10-3 and TRBJ2-2; 7 bases line up with TRBD1. The CDR3 is 14 amino acids. Per the germline V gene, CDR1 is ENHRY and CDR2 is SYGVKD. V shed 3 bases and J 5 bases; nucleotides not matched to a gene: 3. This CDR3 reads CAISEQGSTGELFF. The CDR3 DNA reads as TGTGCCATCAGTGAACAGGGGTCGACCGGGGAGCTGTTTTTT.

This clonotype appeared many times. The chain employs TRBV20-1 and TRBJ2-3; D remains ambiguous. Germline CDR1 reads DFQATT; CDR2 reads SNEGSKA (reference sequence). This CDR3 is built from 12 residues. Between the trimmed V and J ends, which lost 2 bases and 1 base, there was a span of 4 bases. CDR3 bases: TGCAGTGCTAGACGACGCACAGATACGCAGTATTTT. This gives the protein CSARRRTDTQYF.

This clonotype was picked up a small number of times. V is TRBV4-2 and J is TRBJ2-6; D gene ambiguous. V lost 2 bases and J 0 bases, leaving 11 bases between the germline ends. Germline assignment: CDR1 LGHNA and CDR2 YNFKEQ. The CDR3 has 17 amino acids. The CDR3 coding sequence is TGTGCCAGCAGCCAAAGATCGGTTTACTCTGGGGCCAACGTCCTGACTTTC. Translation: CASSQRSVYSGANVLTF.

The chain combines TRBV7-3 with TRBJ2-7; the D is unclear. Germline V lookup: CDR1 SGHTA, CDR2 FQGTGA. The V end lost 3 bases, the J end lost 0 bases, and 12 bases lay between the germline ends. This CDR3 has 15 residues. CDR3 loop: CASSLQWTSSYEQYF. The CDR3 DNA sequence: TGTGCCAGCAGCTTGCAGTGGACGTCCTCCTACGAGCAGTACTTC.

There are many counts of this clonotype. The chain uses TRBV20-1 and TRBJ2-7; D is perhaps TRBD1 or TRBD2 (6 bases each). Trimming left V 2 bases short and J 3 bases short, with 17 bases between. Germline-derived CDR1 and CDR2 are DFQATT and SNEGSKA (reference sequence). The CDR3 sequence is 15 residues long. This chain's CDR3 is CSARPGGRLLYEQYF. As DNA, the CDR3 is TGCAGTGCTAGACCCGGGGGCCGACTACTCTACGAGCAGTACTTC.

This clonotype was seen repeatedly, ten times or more. The J gene is TRBJ1-5, the V gene TRBV20-1; no reliable D call. Germline loops: CDR1 DFQATT, CDR2 SNEGSKA (reference sequence). The V end lost 5 bases, the J end lost 4 bases, and 12 bases lay between the germline ends. The CDR3 has 13 residues. The CDR3 DNA is TGCAGTGCTCCTCTCGGGGTAAATCAGCCCCAGCATTTT. It encodes CSAPLGVNQPQHF.

The sample holds many counts of this clonotype. This chain uses TRBV5-1 with TRBJ1-4; 8 nucleotides align to TRBD1. This CDR3 is built from 15 residues. J was trimmed by 7 bases and V by 0 bases; bases with no gene match: 5. Germline values: CDR1 SGHRS, CDR2 YFSETQ. The DNA of the CDR3 is TGCGCCAGCAGCTTGGCGGCAGGGGGCAGTGAAAAACTGTTTTTT. Residues: CASSLAAGGSEKLFF.

Ten or more counts support this clonotype. J is TRBJ2-2 and V is TRBV12-3 or TRBV12-4; 9 bases match TRBD1. V lost 2 bases to trimming and J lost 4 bases; unmatched junction nucleotides: 8. The length of the CDR3 is 17 residues. CDR3 region: CASSLFWGQGLTGELFF. Written as DNA, the CDR3 is TGTGCCAGCAGTTTATTTTGGGGACAGGGACTCACCGGGGAGCTGTTTTTT.

This clonotype has a count of ten or more. The junction departs from germline at one end; a sequencing error may be responsible. This CDR3 reads CAISDRGQNGKLFF. CDR3 coding DNA: TGTGCCATCAGTGACAGGGGTCAAAATGGAAAACTGTTTTTT. The J gene is TRBJ1-4, the V gene TRBV10-3; possible D gene TRBD1, 6 bases. The CDR3 length is 14 residues. Germline loops: CDR1 ENHRY, CDR2 SYGVKD.

Many counts were recorded for this clonotype. The chain combines TRBV10-3 with TRBJ2-1, with D possibly matching TRBD2 (5 bases). This CDR3 is 15 amino acids long. CDR1 ENHRY and CDR2 SYGVKD come from the germline V gene. The V and J ends lost 5 bases and 3 bases respectively, with 14 bases between them. CDR3 amino acids: CAISHSARDYNEQFF. CDR3 DNA sequence: TGTGCCATCAGTCACTCGGCTCGGGACTACAATGAGCAGTTCTTC.

This clonotype was recorded at least ten times. V usage is TRBV6-2 or TRBV6-3 and J usage is TRBJ1-1; D gene uncertain. Germline-derived CDR1 and CDR2 are MNHEY and SVGEGT. V was pared by 6 bases and J by 6 bases, with 23 bases between. The CDR3 totals 16 residues. In nucleotides, the CDR3 is TGTGCCAGCAGCGACTTACCTCGGGGTATCGTCCCTGAAGCTTTCTTT. It is translated as CASSDLPRGIVPEAFF.

This rearrangement joins TRBV10-3 to TRBJ2-1; possible D gene TRBD2, 5 bases. V dropped 5 bases and J dropped 0 bases, with 8 bases sitting between them. CDR1 is ENHRY and CDR2 is SYGVKD in the germline V gene. This CDR3 is 14 amino acids long. CDR3 sequence: CAISHEGSYNEQFF. Here the CDR3 DNA reads TGTGCCATCAGTCATGAGGGCTCCTACAATGAGCAGTTCTTC.

The rearrangement joins TRBV20-1 to TRBJ2-1, with TRBD2 identical over 8 bases. The CDR3 runs 16 residues. The germline V gene has CDR1 DFQATT and CDR2 SNEGSKA (reference sequence). After removal of 6 bases from V and 5 bases from J, the junction contained 15 bases not matched to a gene. DNA for the CDR3: TGCAGTGCCGAAGGGCCGAGCGGGAGAGATAACAATGAGCAGTTCTTC. Encoded protein: CSAEGPSGRDNNEQFF.

This clonotype was observed at least ten times. The chain links TRBV7-2 to TRBJ2-7, with D possibly matching TRBD1 (5 bases). This CDR3 is built from 15 residues. With 5 bases removed from V and 1 base from J, the gap between germline ends came to 15 bases. The V gene's germline CDR1 is SGHTA and CDR2 FQGNSA. The CDR3 sequence: CASSPHRLRSYEQYF. DNA for the CDR3: TGTGCCAGCAGCCCCCACAGGTTAAGGTCCTACGAGCAGTACTTC.

There are a few counts of this clonotype. The chain couples TRBV9 to TRBJ1-1; D gene uncertain. Germline lookup yields CDR1 SGDLS and CDR2 YYNGEE. There are 14 residues in the CDR3. Trimming took off 4 bases at V and 11 bases at J, with 21 bases between the two ends. The CDR3 sequence is CASSPLWAGDRAFF. The CDR3, as DNA: TGTGCCAGCAGCCCGTTGTGGGCTGGCGACCGGGCTTTCTTT. Drawing the rest from reference TRBV9 and TRBJ1-1, the complete variable domain is DSGVTQTPKHLITATGQRVTLRCSPRSGDLSVYWYQQSLDQGLQFLIQYYNGEERAKGNILERFSAQQFPDLHSELNLSSLELGDSALYFCASSPLWAGDRAFFGQGTRLTVV.

The table lists this clonotype with many counts. The chain carries TRBV6-1 and TRBJ1-5; 7 bases map to TRBD1. The CDR3 consists of 13 residues. Germline CDR1 and CDR2: MNHNS and SASEGT. Unmatched junction bases numbered 6, after V lost 8 bases and J lost 5 bases. This CDR3 is CASSTGPDQPQHF. CDR3 bases: TGTGCCAGCTCGACAGGGCCAGATCAGCCCCAGCATTTT.